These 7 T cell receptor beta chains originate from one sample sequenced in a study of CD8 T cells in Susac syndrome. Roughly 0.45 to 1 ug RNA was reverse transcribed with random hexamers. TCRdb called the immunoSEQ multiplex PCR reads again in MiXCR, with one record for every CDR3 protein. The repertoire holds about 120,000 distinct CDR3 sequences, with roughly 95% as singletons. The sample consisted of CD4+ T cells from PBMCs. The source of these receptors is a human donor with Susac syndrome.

This CDR3 reads CASSESGIRYAFF. For the CDR3, the DNA is TGTGCCAGCAGTGAATCAGGGATTCGTTATGCTTTCTTT. The chain recombines TRBV6-1 with TRBJ1-1; possibly TRBD1 for D (5 bases). The CDR3 is made up of 13 amino acids. The germline V gene encodes CDR1 MNHNS and CDR2 SASEGT. The V gene lost 2 bases and the J gene lost 11 bases, with 15 bases spanning the gap.

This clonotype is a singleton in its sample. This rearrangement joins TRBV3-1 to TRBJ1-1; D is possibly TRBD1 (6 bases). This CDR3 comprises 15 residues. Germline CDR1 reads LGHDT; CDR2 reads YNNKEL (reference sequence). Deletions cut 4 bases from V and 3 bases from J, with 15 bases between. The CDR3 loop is CASSLSQGSHTEAFF. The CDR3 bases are TGTGCCAGCAGCCTCTCCCAGGGGTCTCACACTGAAGCTTTCTTT.

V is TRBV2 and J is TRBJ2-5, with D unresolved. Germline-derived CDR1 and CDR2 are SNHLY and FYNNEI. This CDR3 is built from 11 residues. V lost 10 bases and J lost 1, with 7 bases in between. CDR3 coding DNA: TGTGCCACCTCAGGCCAAGAGACCCAGTACTTC. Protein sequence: CATSGQETQYF.

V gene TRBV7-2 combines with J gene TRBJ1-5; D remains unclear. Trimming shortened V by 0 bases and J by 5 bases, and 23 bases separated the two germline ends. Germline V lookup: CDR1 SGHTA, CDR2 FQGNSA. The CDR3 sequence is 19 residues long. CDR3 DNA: TGTGCCAGCAGCTTAGCGCCGACAAAAGCGAGTTTCTTTGATCAGCCCCAGCATTTT. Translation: CASSLAPTKASFFDQPQHF.

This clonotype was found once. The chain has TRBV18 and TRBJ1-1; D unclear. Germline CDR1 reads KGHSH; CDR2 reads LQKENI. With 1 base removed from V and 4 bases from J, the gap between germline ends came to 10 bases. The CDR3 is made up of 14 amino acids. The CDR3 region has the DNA TGTGCCAGCTCACCACAAGACTCACGCACTGAAGCTTTCTTT. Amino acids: CASSPQDSRTEAFF.

DNA for the CDR3: TGCGCCAGCAGCTGGAACAGGGGCTACGAGCAGTACTTC. Its protein product is CASSWNRGYEQYF. This chain connects TRBV5-1 to TRBJ2-7, with 7 bases lining up with TRBD1. This CDR3 has 13 residues. Germline V gene lookup returns CDR1 SGHRS and CDR2 YFSETQ. Trimming took 3 bases from V and 3 from J; bases not matched to a gene: 3. Full variable domain (remainder filled in from reference TRBV5-1 and TRBJ2-7): KAGVTQTPRYLIKTRGQQVTLSCSPISGHRSVSWYQQTPGQGLQFLFEYFSETQRNKGNFPGRFSGRQFSNSRSEMNVSTLELGDSALYLCASSWNRGYEQYFGPGTRLTVT.

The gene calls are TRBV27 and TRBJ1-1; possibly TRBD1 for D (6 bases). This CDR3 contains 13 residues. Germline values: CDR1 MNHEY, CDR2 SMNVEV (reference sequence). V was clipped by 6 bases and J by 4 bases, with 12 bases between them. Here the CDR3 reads CASRLQGSTEAFF. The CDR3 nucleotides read TGTGCCAGCAGACTACAGGGAAGCACTGAAGCTTTCTTT.